Shown below are 19 T cell receptor beta chains from a single sample sequenced in a study of shared clonotypes between healthy human individuals. The protocol was immunoSEQ multiplex PCR, while the TCRdb copy is restricted to in-frame clones and leaves out a portion. The sample consists of 850,000 to 1,200,000 clones, approximately 68% of them appearing once. The sequenced sample consisted of memory CD4+ T cells sorted from blood. Subset here: CD45RA-negative fraction. The source is a man in his late teens or twenties in good health.

The genes are TRBV5-1 and TRBJ1-3; perhaps TRBD1 as D (6 bases). V dropped 0 bases and J dropped 4 bases, with 11 bases sitting between them. The CDR3 runs 15 residues. Germline V lookup: CDR1 SGHRS, CDR2 YFSETQ. The CDR3 DNA sequence: TGCGCCAGCAGCTTGGCTCTGGGGGCCGGAAACACCATATATTTT. Amino acid sequence: CASSLALGAGNTIYF. The full variable domain, its missing parts supplied by reference TRBV5-1 and TRBJ1-3, is KAGVTQTPRYLIKTRGQQVTLSCSPISGHRSVSWYQQTPGQGLQFLFEYFSETQRNKGNFPGRFSGRQFSNSRSEMNVSTLELGDSALYLCASSLALGAGNTIYFGEGSWLTVV.

The chain joins TRBV5-6 to TRBJ1-1; D gene unclear. The V gene lost 6 bases and the J gene lost 1 base, with 13 bases spanning the gap. The length of the CDR3 is 14 residues. The germline V gene has CDR1 SGHDT and CDR2 YYEEEE. Written as DNA, the CDR3 is TGTGCCAGCACCCCAGCTGTAAGGAACACTGAAGCTTTCTTT. Its translation is CASTPAVRNTEAFF. Together with reference TRBV5-6 and TRBJ1-1, the CDR3 gives the full variable domain: DAGVTQSPTHLIKTRGQQVTLRCSPKSGHDTVSWYQQALGQGPQFIFQYYEEEERQRGNFPDRFSGHQFPNYSSELNVNALLLGDSALYLCASTPAVRNTEAFFGQGTRLTVV.

This rearrangement joins TRBV28 to TRBJ2-7; TRBD1 matches 7 bases. The CDR3 runs 11 residues. J gave up 7 bases and V 6 bases, and 3 bases lay outside the gene matches. Germline V CDR1 and CDR2: MDHEN, SYDVKM. The CDR3 region is CASSLQGEQYF. The CDR3 nucleotides are TGTGCCAGCAGCTTACAGGGGGAGCAGTACTTC.

This chain joins TRBV14 and TRBJ1-6, with D perhaps TRBD1 (5 bases). This CDR3 region has 16 residues. Trimming left V 2 bases short and J 6 bases short, with 14 bases between. The germline V gene has CDR1 SGHDN and CDR2 FVKESK. The DNA of the CDR3 is TGTGCCAGCAGCCAATCGGGGGGGACCGGTAATTCACCCCTCCACTTT. This translates into CASSQSGGTGNSPLHF. Complete variable domain (other parts from reference TRBV14 and TRBJ1-6): EAGVTQFPSHSVIEKGQTVTLRCDPISGHDNLYWYRRVMGKEIKFLLHFVKESKQDESGMPNNRFLAERTGGTYSTLKVQPAELEDSGVYFCASSQSGGTGNSPLHFGNGTRLTVT.

This chain joins TRBV6-6 and TRBJ2-3; no clear D gene. CDR1 and CDR2 (germline): MNHNY, SVGAGI (reference sequence). CDR3 size: 11 residues. Trimming removed 4 bases at V and 3 bases at J, with 2 bases between. The CDR3 DNA follows: TGTGCCAGCAGTTGGACAGATACGCAGTATTTT. This gives the protein CASSWTDTQYF.

The CDR3 region is CASSPRDGDTQYF. In nucleotides, the CDR3 is TGTGCCAGCTCACCAAGAGACGGCGATACGCAGTATTTT. J is TRBJ2-3 and V is TRBV18; unclear D gene. This CDR3 has 13 amino acids. Trimming removed 2 bases from V and 6 bases from J, with 9 bases in between. Germline values: CDR1 KGHSH, CDR2 LQKENI.

This chain connects TRBV7-9 to TRBJ2-7; TRBD2 might be the D (5 bases). Per the germline V gene, CDR1 is SEHNR and CDR2 is FQNEAQ (reference sequence). This CDR3 region has 15 residues. V lost 4 bases and J lost 9, with 22 bases in between. The CDR3 DNA reads as TGTGCCAGCAGCTCGTCCTATGGCCGATCTGGGAGGCAGTACTTC. As protein: CASSSSYGRSGRQYF.

V gene TRBV5-1 combines with J gene TRBJ1-3; 8 nucleotides line up with TRBD1. With 4 bases clipped from V and 3 bases from J, the junction kept 6 bases outside the gene matches. The CDR3 sequence is 15 residues long. The germline CDR1 and CDR2 sequences are SGHRS and YFSETQ. For the CDR3, the DNA is TGCGCCAGCAGCCTGACAGGGGCGGGTGGAAACACCATATATTTT. Translation: CASSLTGAGGNTIYF.

The rearrangement joins TRBV18 to TRBJ2-7; maybe TRBD1 (6 bases). Looked up from germline, CDR1 is KGHSH and CDR2 is LQKENI. V was cut by 0 bases and J by 6 bases, with 15 bases left in between. This CDR3 has 15 residues. The CDR3 protein is CASSPPSQGRVEQYF. CDR3 in DNA: TGTGCCAGCTCACCACCCTCTCAGGGGCGCGTCGAGCAGTACTTC.

Comments on this clone: Other nucleotide sequences from this sample produce the same CDR3. The J gene is TRBJ1-2, the V gene TRBV9, with no clear D. Trimming pared 2 bases from V and 0 bases from J, leaving 5 bases between. The CDR3 consists of 13 residues. The germline V gene encodes CDR1 SGDLS and CDR2 YYNGEE. CDR3 protein: CASSVGANYGYTF. CDR3 sequence (DNA): TGTGCCAGCAGCGTTGGGGCTAACTATGGCTACACCTTC.

The CDR3 spells CAISEDRGLVAFF. The CDR3 DNA sequence: TGTGCCATCAGTGAGGACAGGGGGCTAGTAGCTTTCTTT. The chain links TRBV10-3 to TRBJ1-1; 10 bases agree with TRBD1. The V and J ends lost 2 bases and 10 bases, in that order; junction bases with no gene match: 4. This CDR3 is 13 amino acids long. Germline CDR1 and CDR2: ENHRY and SYGVKD.

The rearrangement uses TRBV2 and TRBJ1-3, with a possible D match to TRBD1 (6 bases). Germline V gene data show CDR1 as SNHLY and CDR2 as FYNNEI. V lost 4 bases to trimming and J lost 1 base, with 8 bases between them. The CDR3 is 14 residues long. The CDR3 is CASSGTVSGNTIYF. For the CDR3, the DNA is TGTGCCAGCAGTGGGACAGTTTCTGGAAACACCATATATTTT.

Comment on this clone: A much larger clone differs by one base, so this may be a read error. V and J are TRBV9 and TRBJ2-2; D not certain. The V gene lost 5 bases and the J gene lost 5 bases, with 10 bases spanning the gap. Germline loops: CDR1 SGDLS, CDR2 YYNGEE. The CDR3 covers 13 residues. CDR3 nucleotides: TGTGCCAGCAGTTACCCCGGGACCGGGGAGCTGTTTTTT. It is translated as CASSYPGTGELFF.

The J gene is TRBJ1-5, the V gene TRBV28, with TRBD1 identical over 9 bases. Looked up from germline, CDR1 is MDHEN and CDR2 is SYDVKM. CDR3 length: 15 amino acids. The junction had 6 bases not matched to a gene; V was cut back by 6 bases and J by 3 bases. This CDR3 reads CASRPGTGINQPQHF. CDR3 nucleotide sequence: TGTGCCAGCAGACCCGGGACAGGGATCAATCAGCCCCAGCATTTT.

The V call is TRBV14, the J call TRBJ2-2; D remains unclear. This CDR3 comprises 14 residues. Germline V gene sequence: CDR1 SGHDN, CDR2 FVKESK. The V end was cut by 4 bases, the J end by 7 bases, with 13 bases between. The CDR3 is CASSLVPGIGELFF. The CDR3 nucleotides are TGTGCCAGCAGCCTCGTCCCAGGAATCGGGGAGCTGTTTTTT.

Remarks on this clone: A much larger clone sits a single nucleotide away, making a read error possible. V usage is TRBV2 and J usage is TRBJ1-5; 7 bases match TRBD1. Trimming at V came to 8 bases and at J to 2 bases, leaving 6 bases not matched to a gene. The CDR3 contains 14 residues. The V gene's germline CDR1 is SNHLY and CDR2 FYNNEI. This chain's CDR3 is CASAGGGGNQPQHF. For the CDR3, the DNA is TGTGCCAGCGCAGGAGGGGGCGGCAATCAGCCCCAGCATTTT.

The rearrangement links TRBV2 to TRBJ2-3; 8 bases align to TRBD2. The CDR3 has 15 residues. The ends lost 3 bases at V and 4 bases at J; junction bases unmatched: 6. From germline, CDR1 is SNHLY and CDR2 FYNNEI. The CDR3: CASSEYGGASDTQYF. Here the CDR3 DNA reads TGTGCCAGCAGTGAGTACGGGGGGGCCTCAGATACGCAGTATTTT. Full variable domain (outside the CDR3, taken from reference TRBV2 and TRBJ2-3): EPEVTQTPSHQVTQMGQEVILRCVPISNHLYFYWYRQILGQKVEFLVSFYNNEISEKSEIFDDQFSVERPDGSNFTLKIRSTKLEDSAMYFCASSEYGGASDTQYFGPGTRLTVL.

V gene TRBV7-8 combines with J gene TRBJ2-7; D unclear. Trimming stripped 1 base from V and 8 bases from J, with 12 bases between. CDR3 length equals 13 residues. Germline assignment: CDR1 SGHVS and CDR2 FQNEAQ. Written as DNA, the CDR3 is TGTGCCAGCAGCTTAGGAGAGAGTTTACAGCAGTACTTC. It codes for CASSLGESLQQYF. Full variable domain (outside the CDR3, taken from reference TRBV7-8 and TRBJ2-7): GAGVSQSPRYKVAKRGQDVALRCDPISGHVSLFWYQQALGQGPEFLTYFQNEAQLDKSGLPSDRFFAERPEGSVSTLKIQRTQQEDSAVYLCASSLGESLQQYFGPGTRLTVT.

The table lists this clone with a few counts. The sample holds other DNA sequences that translate to the same CDR3. V and J are TRBV2 and TRBJ1-4; D not certain. The length of the CDR3 is 11 residues. Trimming shortened V by 3 bases and J by 8 bases, and 4 bases separated the two germline ends. The germline CDR1 and CDR2 sequences are SNHLY and FYNNEI. This chain's CDR3 is CASSEREKLFF. The CDR3 DNA reads TGTGCCAGCAGTGAGCGGGAAAAACTGTTTTTT.